Below, one TCR beta chain is given with its context. Its antigen is unidentified. This record comes from a study of T cell responses to AZD1222 COVID-19 vaccine. Profiling relied on immunoSEQ multiplex PCR, and the TCRdb table lists in-frame clones only, not all of them. The sample lists about 110,000 clones, about 89% occurring once. The CDR3 totals 13 residues. With V trimmed by 3 bases and J by 10 bases, 6 bases remained unmatched. CDR1 and CDR2 (germline): MDHEN, SYDVKM. Analysis merged second doses at about 4 or about 12 weeks. Study-level findings and limits: Elevations in Spike-specific TCR breadth and depth followed administration of two AZD1222 doses. Reportedly, nearly half of unique spike TCRs recognized epitopes outside B.1.351/B.1.1.7 mutations.

The TCR sequence derives from an adult who received the AZD1222 COVID-19 vaccine. The V call is TRBV28, the J call TRBJ1-2; 9 bases map to TRBD1. This sample comprised peripheral blood, obtained 28 days after the second AZD1222 dose. The CDR3 reads CASSLDRGWNYTF. DNA of the CDR3: TGTGCCAGCAGTTTGGACAGGGGCTGGAACTACACCTTC.